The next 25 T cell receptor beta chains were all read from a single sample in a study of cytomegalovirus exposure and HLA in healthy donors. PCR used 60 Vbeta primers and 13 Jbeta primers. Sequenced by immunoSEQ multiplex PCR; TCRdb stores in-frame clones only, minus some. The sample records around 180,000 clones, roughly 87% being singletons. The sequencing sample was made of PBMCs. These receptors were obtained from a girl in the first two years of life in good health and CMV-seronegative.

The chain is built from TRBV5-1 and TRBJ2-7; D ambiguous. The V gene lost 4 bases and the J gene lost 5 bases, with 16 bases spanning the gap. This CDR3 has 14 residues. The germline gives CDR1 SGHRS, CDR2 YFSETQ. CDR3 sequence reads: CASSRLTPAHEQYF. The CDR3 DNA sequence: TGCGCCAGCAGCCGACTGACCCCAGCCCACGAGCAGTACTTC. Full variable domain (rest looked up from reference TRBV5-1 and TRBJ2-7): KAGVTQTPRYLIKTRGQQVTLSCSPISGHRSVSWYQQTPGQGLQFLFEYFSETQRNKGNFPGRFSGRQFSNSRSEMNVSTLELGDSALYLCASSRLTPAHEQYFGPGTRLTVT.

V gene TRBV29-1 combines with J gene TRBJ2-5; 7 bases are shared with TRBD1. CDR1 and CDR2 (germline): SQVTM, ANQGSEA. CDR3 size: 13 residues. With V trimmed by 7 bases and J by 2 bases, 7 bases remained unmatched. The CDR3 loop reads CSGRDRVQETQYF. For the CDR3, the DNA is TGCAGCGGACGGGACAGAGTACAAGAGACCCAGTACTTC. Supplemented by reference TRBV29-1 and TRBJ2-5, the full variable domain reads SAVISQKPSRDICQRGTSLTIQCQVDSQVTMMFWYRQQPGQSLTLIATANQGSEATYESGFVIDKFPISRPNLTFSTLTVSNMSPEDSSIYLCSGRDRVQETQYFGPGTRLLVL.

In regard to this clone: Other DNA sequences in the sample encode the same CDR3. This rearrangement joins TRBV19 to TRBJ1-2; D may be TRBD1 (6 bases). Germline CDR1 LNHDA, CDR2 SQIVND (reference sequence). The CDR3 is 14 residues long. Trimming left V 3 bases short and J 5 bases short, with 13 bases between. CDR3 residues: CASSIRGRGYGYTF. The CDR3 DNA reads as TGTGCCAGTAGTATTCGAGGCAGGGGATATGGCTACACCTTC.

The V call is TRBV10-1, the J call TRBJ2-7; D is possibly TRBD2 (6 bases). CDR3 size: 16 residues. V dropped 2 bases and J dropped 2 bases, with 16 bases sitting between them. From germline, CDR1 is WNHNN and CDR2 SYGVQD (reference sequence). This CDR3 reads CASSERGKGRTYEQYF. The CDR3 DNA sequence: TGCGCCAGCAGTGAGAGGGGAAAGGGGAGGACCTACGAGCAGTACTTC.

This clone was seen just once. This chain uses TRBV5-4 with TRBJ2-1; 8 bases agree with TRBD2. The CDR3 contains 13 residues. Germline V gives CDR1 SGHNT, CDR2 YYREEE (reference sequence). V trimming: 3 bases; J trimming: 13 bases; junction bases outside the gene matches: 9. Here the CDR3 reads CASSWGTSGGQFF. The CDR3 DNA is TGTGCCAGCAGCTGGGGGACTAGTGGTGGTCAGTTCTTC.

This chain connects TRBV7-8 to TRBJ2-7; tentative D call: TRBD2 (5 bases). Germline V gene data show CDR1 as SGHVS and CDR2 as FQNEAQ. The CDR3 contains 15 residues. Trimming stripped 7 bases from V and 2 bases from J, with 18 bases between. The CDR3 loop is CASTLWGAVTYEQYF. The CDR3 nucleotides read TGTGCCAGCACCCTATGGGGAGCGGTAACCTACGAGCAGTACTTC.

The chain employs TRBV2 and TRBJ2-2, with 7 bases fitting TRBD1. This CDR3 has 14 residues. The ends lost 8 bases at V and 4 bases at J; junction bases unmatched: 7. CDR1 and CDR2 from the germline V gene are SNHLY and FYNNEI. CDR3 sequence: CASSGDRITGELFF. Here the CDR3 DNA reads TGTGCCAGCTCCGGGGACAGAATCACCGGGGAGCTGTTTTTT.

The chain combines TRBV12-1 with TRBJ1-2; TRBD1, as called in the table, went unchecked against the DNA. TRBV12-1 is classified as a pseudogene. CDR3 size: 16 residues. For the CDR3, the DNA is TGTGCCAGCAGCTATGAATCAGACAGGGTGGACTATGGCTACACCTTC. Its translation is CASSYESDRVDYGYTF.

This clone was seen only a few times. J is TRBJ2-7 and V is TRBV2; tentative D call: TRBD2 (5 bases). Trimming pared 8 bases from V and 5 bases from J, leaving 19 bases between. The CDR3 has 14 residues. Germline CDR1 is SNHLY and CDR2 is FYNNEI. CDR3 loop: CASSGFGLPHEQYF. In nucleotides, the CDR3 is TGTGCCAGCTCGGGGTTTGGGCTCCCGCACGAGCAGTACTTC.

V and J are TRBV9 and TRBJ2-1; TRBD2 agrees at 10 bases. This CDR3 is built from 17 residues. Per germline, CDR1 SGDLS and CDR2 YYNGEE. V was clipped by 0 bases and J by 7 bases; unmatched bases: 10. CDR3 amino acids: CASSVVPSGSPFNEQFF. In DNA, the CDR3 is TGTGCCAGCAGCGTAGTCCCTAGCGGGAGTCCCTTTAATGAGCAGTTCTTC.

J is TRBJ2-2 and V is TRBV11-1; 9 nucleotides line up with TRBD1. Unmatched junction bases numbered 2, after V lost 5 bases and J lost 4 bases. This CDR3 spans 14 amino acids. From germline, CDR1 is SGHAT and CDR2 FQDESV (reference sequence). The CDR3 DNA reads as TGTGCCAGCAGCCGGACAGGGGTCACCGGGGAGCTGTTTTTT. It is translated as CASSRTGVTGELFF.

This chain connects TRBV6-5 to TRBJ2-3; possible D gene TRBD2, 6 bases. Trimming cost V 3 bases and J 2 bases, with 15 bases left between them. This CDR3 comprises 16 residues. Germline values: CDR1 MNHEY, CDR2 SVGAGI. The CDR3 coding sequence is TGTGCCAGCAGTTATTGGGGAAGGAGGGTCACAGATACGCAGTATTTT. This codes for CASSYWGRRVTDTQYF.

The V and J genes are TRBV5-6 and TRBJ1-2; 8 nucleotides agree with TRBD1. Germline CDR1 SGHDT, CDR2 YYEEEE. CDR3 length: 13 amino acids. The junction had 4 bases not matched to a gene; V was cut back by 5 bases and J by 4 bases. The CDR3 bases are TGTGCCAGCAGTCAGGGGGCATCCTATGGCTACACCTTC. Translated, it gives CASSQGASYGYTF.

The CDR3 protein is CATSRRPFTRWLPSSYNEQFF. The CDR3 bases are TGTGCCACCAGCAGGAGACCCTTCACACGGTGGTTACCTAGCTCCTACAATGAGCAGTTCTTC. This rearrangement joins TRBV15 to TRBJ2-1; D gene ambiguous. The CDR3 length is 21 residues. Between the trimmed V and J ends, which lost 3 bases and 0 bases, there was a span of 27 bases. In germline, CDR1 is LNHNV, CDR2 YYDKDF (reference sequence).

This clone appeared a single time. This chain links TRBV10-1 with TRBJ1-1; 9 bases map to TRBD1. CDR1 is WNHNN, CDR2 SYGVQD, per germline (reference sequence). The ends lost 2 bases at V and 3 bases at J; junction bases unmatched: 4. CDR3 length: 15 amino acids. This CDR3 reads CASSEDRGSDTEAFF. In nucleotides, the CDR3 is TGCGCCAGCAGTGAGGACAGGGGGTCCGACACTGAAGCTTTCTTT.

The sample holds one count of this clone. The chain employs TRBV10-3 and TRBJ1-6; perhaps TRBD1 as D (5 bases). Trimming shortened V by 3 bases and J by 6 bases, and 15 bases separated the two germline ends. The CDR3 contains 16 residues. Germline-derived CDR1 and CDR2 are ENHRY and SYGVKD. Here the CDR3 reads CAISESPLTVNSPLHF. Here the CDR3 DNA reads TGTGCCATCAGTGAATCCCCGTTGACAGTTAATTCACCCCTCCACTTT.

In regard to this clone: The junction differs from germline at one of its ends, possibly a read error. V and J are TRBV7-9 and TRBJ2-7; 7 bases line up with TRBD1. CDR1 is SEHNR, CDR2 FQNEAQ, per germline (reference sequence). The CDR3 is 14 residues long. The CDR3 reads CSSSIETGPYEQYF. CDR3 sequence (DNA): TGTTCCAGCAGCATTGAGACAGGGCCCTACGAGCAGTACTTC.

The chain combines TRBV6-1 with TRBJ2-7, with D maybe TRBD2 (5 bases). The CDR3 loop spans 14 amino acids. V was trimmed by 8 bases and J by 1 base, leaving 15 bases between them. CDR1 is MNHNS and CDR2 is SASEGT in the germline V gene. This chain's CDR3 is CASGGGRVSYEQYF. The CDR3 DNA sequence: TGTGCCAGCGGCGGAGGACGGGTGTCCTACGAGCAGTACTTC.

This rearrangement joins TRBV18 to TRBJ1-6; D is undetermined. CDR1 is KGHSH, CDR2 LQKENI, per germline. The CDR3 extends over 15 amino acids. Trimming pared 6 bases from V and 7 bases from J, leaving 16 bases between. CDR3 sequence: CASSPRDLLNSPLHF. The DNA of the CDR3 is TGTGCCAGCTCCCCCCGCGACTTACTCAATTCACCCCTCCACTTT.

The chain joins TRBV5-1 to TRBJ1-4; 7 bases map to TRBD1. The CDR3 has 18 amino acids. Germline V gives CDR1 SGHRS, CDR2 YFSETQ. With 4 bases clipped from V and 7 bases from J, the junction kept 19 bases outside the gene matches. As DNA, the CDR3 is TGCGCCAGCAGCCCCTTCCATTGGGACAGTCAAAAGGCTGAAAAACTGTTTTTT. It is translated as CASSPFHWDSQKAEKLFF.

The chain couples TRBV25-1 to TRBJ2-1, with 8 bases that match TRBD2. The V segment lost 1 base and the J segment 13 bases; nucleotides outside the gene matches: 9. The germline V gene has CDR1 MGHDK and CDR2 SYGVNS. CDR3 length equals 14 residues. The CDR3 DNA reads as TGTGCCAGCAGTGAATCCACGGGAGGGCCTCTACAGTTCTTC. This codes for CASSESTGGPLQFF.

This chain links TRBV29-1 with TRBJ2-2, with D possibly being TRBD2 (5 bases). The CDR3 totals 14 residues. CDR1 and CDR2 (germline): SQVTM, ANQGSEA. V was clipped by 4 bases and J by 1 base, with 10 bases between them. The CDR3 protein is CSVGRNENTGELFF. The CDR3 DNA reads TGCAGCGTTGGGAGGAATGAGAACACCGGGGAGCTGTTTTTT.

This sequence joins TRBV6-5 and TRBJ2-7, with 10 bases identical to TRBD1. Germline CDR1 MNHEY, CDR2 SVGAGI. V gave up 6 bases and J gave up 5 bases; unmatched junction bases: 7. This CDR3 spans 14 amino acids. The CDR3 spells CASRHDRGHNEQYF. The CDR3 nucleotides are TGTGCCAGCAGACACGACAGGGGGCATAACGAGCAGTACTTC.

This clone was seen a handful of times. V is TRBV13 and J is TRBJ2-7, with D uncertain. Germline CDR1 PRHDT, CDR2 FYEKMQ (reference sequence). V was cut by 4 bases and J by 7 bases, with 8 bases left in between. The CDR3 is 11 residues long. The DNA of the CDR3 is TGTGCCAGCAGCTCGACACGGGAGCAGTACTTC. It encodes CASSSTREQYF.

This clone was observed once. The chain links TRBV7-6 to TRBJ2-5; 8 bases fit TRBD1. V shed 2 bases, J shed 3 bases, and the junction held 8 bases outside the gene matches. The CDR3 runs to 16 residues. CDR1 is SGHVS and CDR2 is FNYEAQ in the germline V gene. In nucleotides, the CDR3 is TGTGCCAGCAGCTTATCGCCCGGGACAGGAAAAGAGACCCAGTACTTC. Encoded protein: CASSLSPGTGKETQYF.